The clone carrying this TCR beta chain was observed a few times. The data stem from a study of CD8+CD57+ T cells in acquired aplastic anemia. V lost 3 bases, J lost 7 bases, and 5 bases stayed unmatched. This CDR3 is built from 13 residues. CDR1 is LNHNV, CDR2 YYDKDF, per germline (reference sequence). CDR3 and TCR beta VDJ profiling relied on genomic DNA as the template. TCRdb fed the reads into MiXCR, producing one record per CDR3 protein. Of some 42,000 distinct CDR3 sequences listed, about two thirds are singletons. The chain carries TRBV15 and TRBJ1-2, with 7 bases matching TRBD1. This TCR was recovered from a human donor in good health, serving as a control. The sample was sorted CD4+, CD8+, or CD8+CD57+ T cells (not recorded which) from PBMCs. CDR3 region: CATSSVTGIGYTF. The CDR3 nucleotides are TGTGCCACCAGCAGTGTGACAGGGATTGGCTACACCTTC. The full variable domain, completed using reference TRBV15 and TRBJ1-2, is DAMVIQNPRYQVTQFGKPVTLSCSQTLNHNVMYWYQQKSSQAPKLLFHYYDKDFNNEADTPDNFQSRRPNTSFCFLDIRSPGLGDTAMYLCATSSVTGIGYTFGSGTRLTVV.